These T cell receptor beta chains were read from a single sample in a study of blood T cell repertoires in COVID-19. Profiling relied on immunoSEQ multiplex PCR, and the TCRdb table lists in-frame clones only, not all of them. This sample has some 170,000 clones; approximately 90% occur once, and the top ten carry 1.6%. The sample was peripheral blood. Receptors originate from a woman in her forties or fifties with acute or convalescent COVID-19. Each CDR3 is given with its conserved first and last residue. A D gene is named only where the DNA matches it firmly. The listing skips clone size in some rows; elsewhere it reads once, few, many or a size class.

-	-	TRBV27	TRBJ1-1	TGTGCCAGCAGTTCAGGGGCGGGTACTGAAGCTTTCTTT	CASSSGAGTEAFF
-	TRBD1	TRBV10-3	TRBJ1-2	TGTGCCATCAGTTTGACAGGGGAAAACTATGGCTACACCTTC	CAISLTGENYGYTF
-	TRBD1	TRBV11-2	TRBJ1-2	TGTGCCAGCAGCTCGACAGGGAACTATGGCTACACCTTC	CASSSTGNYGYTF
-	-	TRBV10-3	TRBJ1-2	TGTGCCATCACTCGACAGAATAACTATGGCTACACCTTC	CAITRQNNYGYTF
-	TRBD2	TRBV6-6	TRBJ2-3	TGTGCCAGCAGTTACTCGCGGGGGAACACAGATACGCAGTATTTT	CASSYSRGNTDTQYF
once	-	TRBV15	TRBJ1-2	TGTGCCACCAGCAGGGGGAGCACAGGAGGGCAACACTATGGCTACACCTTC	CATSRGSTGGQHYGYTF
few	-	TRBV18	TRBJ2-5	TGTGCCAGCTCACCCGGGGAGACCCAGTACTTC	CASSPGETQYF
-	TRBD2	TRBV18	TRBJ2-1	TGTGCCAGCTCATCCTTTACTAGCGGGAGCGGGGATGAGCAGTTCTTC	CASSSFTSGSGDEQFF
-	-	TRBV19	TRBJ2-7	TGTGCCAGTGGACAGCGGGGCTACGAGCAGTACTTC	CASGQRGYEQYF
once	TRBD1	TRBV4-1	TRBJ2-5	TGCGCCAGCAGCCAAGTAGGGGGCTCGGAGACCCAGTACTTC	CASSQVGGSETQYF
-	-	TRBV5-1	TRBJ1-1	TGCGCCAGCAGTTCTAACACTGAAGCTTTCTTT	CASSSNTEAFF
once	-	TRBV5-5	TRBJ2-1	TGTGCCAGCAGCTACTGGGAGGGGGTTTACAATGAGCAGTTCTTC	CASSYWEGVYNEQFF
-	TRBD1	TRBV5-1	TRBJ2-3	TGCGCCAGCAGATCGTGGACAGGGGGCTCAGGTGATACGCAGTATTTT	CASRSWTGGSGDTQYF
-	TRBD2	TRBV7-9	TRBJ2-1	TGTGCCAGCAGCCACAGGACTAGCGGGAGCAATGAGCAGTTCTTC	CASSHRTSGSNEQFF
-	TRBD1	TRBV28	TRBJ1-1	TGTGCCAGCAGCCTCGGGGCAGGGGGCGCGAACACTGAAGCTTTCTTT	CASSLGAGGANTEAFF
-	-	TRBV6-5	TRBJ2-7	TGTGCCAGCAGTTACTCAGACGGGGCCTACGAGCAGTACTTC	CASSYSDGAYEQYF
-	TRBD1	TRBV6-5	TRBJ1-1	TGTGCCAGCAGGGGAGACAGGGGGCTTACAGCTGAAGCTTTCTTT	CASRGDRGLTAEAFF
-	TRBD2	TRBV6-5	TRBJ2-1	TGTGCCAGCAGTCCTCTAGCGGGGAATGAGCAGTTCTTC	CASSPLAGNEQFF
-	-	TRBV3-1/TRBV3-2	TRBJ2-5	TGTGCCAGCAGCTTCCGACTACCCGAGACCCAGTACTTC	CASSFRLPETQYF
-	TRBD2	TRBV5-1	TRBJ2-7	TGCGCCAGCAGCTTTGCTAGCGGGGGGACTCACCCTTACGAGCAGTACTTC	CASSFASGGTHPYEQYF
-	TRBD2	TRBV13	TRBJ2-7	TGTGCCAGCAGCTTAGGACTAGCGGGAGTCTACGAGCAGTACTTC	CASSLGLAGVYEQYF
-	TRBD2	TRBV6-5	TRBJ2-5	TGTGCCAGCAGTTTCGGCGGACTAGCGGGGGGCGAGACCCAGTACTTC	CASSFGGLAGGETQYF